This T cell receptor beta chain was captured by sequencing in a study of T cells in Graves' hyperthyroidism and ophthalmopathy. Overall study results and limits: Before onset, by a median of around six months, the model predicted ophthalmopathy.

Authors of the study amplified TCR beta CDR3 regions from RNA transcripts. First-round RT-PCR with HTBI primers amplified the TCR CDR3 region. MiXCR, applied by TCRdb to the multiplex PCR reads, yields one record per CDR3 protein. In the table there are about 300,000 distinct CDR3 sequences, roughly 19% of which are singletons. Between the trimmed V and J ends, which lost 3 bases and 8 bases, there was a span of 14 bases. CDR1 is SEHNR and CDR2 is FQNEAQ in the germline V gene (reference sequence). The CDR3 covers 14 residues. This clonotype appeared many times. Its antigen is unknown. Patients showing uncontrolled infection, other autoimmune disease, pregnancy or lactation were ineligible.

V gene TRBV7-9 combines with J gene TRBJ2-1, with TRBD2 as a possible D gene (5 bases). This TCR derives from a man over 45 with Graves' ophthalmopathy. The sample taken for sequencing was blood. The DNA for the CDR3 is TGTGCCAGCAGCTTCCAAGTCGGGGAAGATGAGCAGTTCTTC. Residues: CASSFQVGEDEQFF.